The 27 T cell receptor beta chains in this list originate from one sample, sequenced in a study of blood T cell repertoires in COVID-19. TCRdb's copy holds only in-frame clones and misses some; the assay was immunoSEQ multiplex PCR. The sample has about 410,000 clones, about nine tenths seen once. Specimen: peripheral blood. The receptors here all came from a woman aged 35 to 49 with COVID-19, enrolled during active disease.

This clone was seen only once. The chain combines TRBV4-3 with TRBJ1-2; TRBD1 matches 9 bases. V was clipped by 1 base and J by 7 bases; unmatched bases: 7. The CDR3 is 15 amino acids. Germline assignment: CDR1 LGHNA and CDR2 YSLEER. This CDR3 reads CASSQGTGEGRGYTF. CDR3 bases: TGCGCCAGCAGCCAAGGGACAGGGGAGGGTCGTGGCTACACCTTC.

This chain uses TRBV4-1 with TRBJ1-2; possibly TRBD1 for D (5 bases). Germline CDR1 is MGHRA and CDR2 is YSYEKL. The V end was cut by 3 bases, the J end by 7 bases, with 15 bases between. This CDR3 is 14 amino acids long. The CDR3 loop is CASSHTPRAGGYTF. CDR3 in DNA: TGCGCCAGCAGCCATACCCCCAGGGCCGGTGGCTACACCTTC.

The gene calls are TRBV6-5 and TRBJ1-1; weak D call: TRBD1 (6 bases). The CDR3 is made up of 14 amino acids. Trimming stripped 6 bases from V and 2 bases from J, with 13 bases between. Germline assignment: CDR1 MNHEY and CDR2 SVGAGI. CDR3 loop: CASSYAGANTEAFF. As DNA, the CDR3 is TGTGCCAGCAGCTACGCGGGGGCAAACACTGAAGCTTTCTTT.

This clone has only a few counts. The chain uses TRBV19 and TRBJ2-2; 7 positions match TRBD2. With 7 bases clipped from V and 0 bases from J, the junction kept 8 bases outside the gene matches. The CDR3 is 16 residues long. Germline CDR1 is LNHDA and CDR2 is SQIVND (reference sequence). As DNA, the CDR3 is TGTGCCAGTATACCGCGGGGGTCCGCGAACACCGGGGAGCTGTTTTTT. Protein sequence: CASIPRGSANTGELFF.

This clone appeared a few times. V gene TRBV7-6 combines with J gene TRBJ2-3, with unresolved D. The V gene lost 2 bases and the J gene lost 4 bases, with 10 bases spanning the gap. The CDR3 extends over 14 amino acids. CDR1 is SGHVS, CDR2 FNYEAQ, per germline. CDR3 nucleotides: TGTGCCAGCAGCTTAAATCGGAGCCCAGATACGCAGTATTTT. Translating it yields CASSLNRSPDTQYF.

This clone was seen repeatedly, ten times or more. The chain has TRBV9 and TRBJ1-6; weak D call: TRBD1 (5 bases). CDR1 and CDR2 from the germline V gene are SGDLS and YYNGEE. This CDR3 comprises 15 residues. Trimming took off 4 bases at V and 1 base at J, with 9 bases between the two ends. The CDR3 loop is CASSPPGSYNSPLHF. DNA of the CDR3: TGTGCCAGCAGCCCCCCAGGGTCCTATAATTCACCCCTCCACTTT.

The rearrangement links TRBV6-6 to TRBJ2-5, with a tentative D call TRBD2 (6 bases). CDR1 and CDR2 from the germline V gene are MNHNY and SVGAGI (reference sequence). Trimming shortened V by 2 bases and J by 5 bases, and 12 bases separated the two germline ends. The CDR3 sequence is 14 residues long. The CDR3, as DNA: TGTGCCAGCAGTTACCCGGGGGTAGGGGAGACCCAGTACTTC. Translating it yields CASSYPGVGETQYF.

V is TRBV28 and J is TRBJ1-2; D uncertain. The length of the CDR3 is 12 residues. Germline V gene sequence: CDR1 MDHEN, CDR2 SYDVKM. V dropped 7 bases and J dropped 4 bases, with 10 bases sitting between them. In DNA form, the CDR3 reads TGTGCCAGCACGAGTTTTAGCTATGGCTACACCTTC. This codes for CASTSFSYGYTF.

This chain connects TRBV5-1 to TRBJ1-2; D is undetermined. Looked up from germline, CDR1 is SGHRS and CDR2 is YFSETQ. The CDR3 is 13 amino acids. V lost 1 base, J lost 7 bases, and 11 bases lay in between. In DNA form, the CDR3 reads TGCGCCAGCAGCTTGTCAATTAGCTCTGGCTACACCTTC. Translation gives CASSLSISSGYTF. The variable domain in full, completed from reference TRBV5-1 and TRBJ1-2, reads KAGVTQTPRYLIKTRGQQVTLSCSPISGHRSVSWYQQTPGQGLQFLFEYFSETQRNKGNFPGRFSGRQFSNSRSEMNVSTLELGDSALYLCASSLSISSGYTFGSGTRLTVV.

V and J are TRBV6-2 or TRBV6-3 and TRBJ2-5; TRBD2 matches 8 bases. The V gene's germline CDR1 is MNHEY and CDR2 SVGEGT. The CDR3 extends over 14 amino acids. The V segment lost 5 bases and the J segment 4 bases; nucleotides outside the gene matches: 6. The CDR3 loop is CASSTGTRGETQYF. The CDR3 region has the DNA TGTGCCAGCAGTACCGGGACTAGGGGAGAGACCCAGTACTTC.

CDR3 amino acids: CASSEAGQVPYGYTF. CDR3 nucleotides: TGTGCCAGCAGTGAAGCGGGACAGGTGCCCTATGGCTACACCTTC. The chain has TRBV2 and TRBJ1-2; 8 bases are a match to TRBD1. CDR3 length: 15 amino acids. After removal of 0 bases from V and 4 bases from J, the junction contained 4 bases not matched to a gene. Germline lookup yields CDR1 SNHLY and CDR2 FYNNEI.

V gene TRBV30 combines with J gene TRBJ1-5; D perhaps matches TRBD1 (5 bases). The CDR3 is 13 residues long. The germline V gene has CDR1 GTSNPN and CDR2 SVGIG (reference sequence). Trimming left V 1 base short and J 7 bases short, with 11 bases between. CDR3 loop: CAWSATAGQPQHF. DNA for the CDR3: TGTGCCTGGAGTGCTACAGCAGGGCAGCCCCAGCATTTT.

V gene TRBV5-4 combines with J gene TRBJ2-7; 9 bases match TRBD1. Trimming cost V 6 bases and J 5 bases; bases outside gene matches: 12. CDR3 size: 15 residues. In germline, CDR1 is SGHNT, CDR2 YYREEE (reference sequence). The CDR3 bases are TGTGCCAGCACCTATATACAGGGGGCTAGCAACGAGCAGTACTTC. It specifies CASTYIQGASNEQYF.

The V gene is TRBV7-9, the J gene TRBJ1-2, with 7 bases that match TRBD1. Unmatched junction bases numbered 4, after V lost 5 bases and J lost 4 bases. Germline assignment: CDR1 SEHNR and CDR2 FQNEAQ (reference sequence). The CDR3 sequence is 13 residues long. The CDR3 DNA follows: TGTGCCAGCAGCCCGGGACAGAGCTATGGCTACACCTTC. As protein: CASSPGQSYGYTF.

CDR3 protein: CASRPDGGQPQHF. CDR3 nucleotide sequence: TGTGCCAGCCGCCCGGACGGGGGTCAGCCCCAGCATTTT. V usage is TRBV12-3 or TRBV12-4 and J usage is TRBJ1-5, with D possibly being TRBD1 (5 bases). Trimming stripped 8 bases from V and 6 bases from J, with 14 bases between. This CDR3 has 13 residues.

J is TRBJ1-2 and V is TRBV29-1; TRBD1 agrees at 7 bases. V lost 4 bases to trimming and J lost 7 bases; unmatched junction nucleotides: 18. Germline V gives CDR1 SQVTM, CDR2 ANQGSEA. This CDR3 spans 16 amino acids. The CDR3 here is CSVGGGPGQHLGGYTF. DNA for the CDR3: TGCAGCGTTGGTGGGGGACCGGGACAGCACCTGGGTGGCTACACCTTC.

This clone was seen just once. The chain employs TRBV2 and TRBJ2-5; 8 bases match TRBD2. Germline CDR1 is SNHLY and CDR2 is FYNNEI. This CDR3 has 15 residues. With 4 bases clipped from V and 1 base from J, the junction kept 5 bases outside the gene matches. The CDR3 coding sequence is TGTGCCAGCAGTGGAACGGGGGGGACCCAAGAGACCCAGTACTTC. As protein: CASSGTGGTQETQYF. Combining the CDR3 with reference TRBV2 and TRBJ2-5 gives the whole variable domain EPEVTQTPSHQVTQMGQEVILRCVPISNHLYFYWYRQILGQKVEFLVSFYNNEISEKSEIFDDQFSVERPDGSNFTLKIRSTKLEDSAMYFCASSGTGGTQETQYFGPGTRLLVL.

The chain has TRBV18 and TRBJ1-1; 8 nucleotides agree with TRBD1. Germline V gene sequence: CDR1 KGHSH, CDR2 LQKENI. Unmatched junction bases numbered 15, after V lost 2 bases and J lost 1 base. The CDR3 has 19 residues. CDR3 sequence reads: CASSPKLGPPGQENTEAFF. DNA for the CDR3: TGTGCCAGCTCACCAAAGTTAGGGCCACCGGGACAGGAGAACACTGAAGCTTTCTTT.

This chain connects TRBV4-3 to TRBJ1-2; 9 nucleotides match TRBD1. V lost 3 bases to trimming and J lost 8 bases; unmatched junction nucleotides: 7. Germline CDR1 reads LGHNA; CDR2 reads YSLEER. CDR3 length: 14 residues. The CDR3 DNA reads as TGCGCCAGCAGCCAGAGGGACAGGGTACGGGGCTACACCTTC. It encodes CASSQRDRVRGYTF.

A note on this clone: A read error may produce the germline difference seen at one junction end. This rearrangement joins TRBV7-6 to TRBJ2-1, with TRBD2 identical over 8 bases. Looked up from germline, CDR1 is SGHVS and CDR2 is FNYEAQ. The CDR3 loop spans 17 amino acids. The CDR3, as DNA: TGTGCCAGCAGCCTGACTTCGGGCGGGGGGTCCTTCAATGAGCAGTTCTTC. Encoded protein: CASSLTSGGGSFNEQFF.

The rearrangement uses TRBV11-1 and TRBJ2-7; D unresolved. V lost 6 bases to trimming and J lost 3 bases, with 6 bases between them. CDR3 length: 11 amino acids. CDR1 is SGHAT and CDR2 is FQDESV in the germline V gene (reference sequence). The CDR3 nucleotides are TGTGCCAGCAGTTCCCGCTACGAGCAGTACTTC. It encodes CASSSRYEQYF.

This chain uses TRBV9 with TRBJ2-4, with a weak D call TRBD1 (6 bases). The CDR3 extends over 17 amino acids. The V gene lost 4 bases and the J gene lost 0 bases, with 17 bases spanning the gap. Germline V gene data show CDR1 as SGDLS and CDR2 as YYNGEE. As DNA, the CDR3 is TGTGCCAGCAGCCCTAGGTCCCAGGGGACAGCCAAAAACATTCAGTACTTC. Its protein is CASSPRSQGTAKNIQYF.

The J gene is TRBJ1-2, the V gene TRBV5-1, with D maybe TRBD1 (5 bases). The CDR3 spans 14 residues. Germline CDR1 reads SGHRS; CDR2 reads YFSETQ. V dropped 0 bases and J dropped 11 bases, with 17 bases sitting between them. The CDR3 sequence: CASSLVGRDSAYTF. DNA for the CDR3: TGCGCCAGCAGCTTGGTGGGACGGGACTCAGCGTACACCTTC. The full variable domain, rest sourced from reference TRBV5-1 and TRBJ1-2, is KAGVTQTPRYLIKTRGQQVTLSCSPISGHRSVSWYQQTPGQGLQFLFEYFSETQRNKGNFPGRFSGRQFSNSRSEMNVSTLELGDSALYLCASSLVGRDSAYTFGSGTRLTVV.

The chain links TRBV5-1 to TRBJ2-1; TRBD2 aligns across 15 bases. The CDR3 spans 17 residues. Trimming at V came to 4 bases and at J to 7 bases, leaving 9 bases not matched to a gene. CDR1 is SGHRS, CDR2 YFSETQ, per germline. The CDR3 loop reads CASSPGLAGGFVNEQFF. The CDR3 nucleotides read TGCGCCAGCAGCCCCGGACTAGCGGGAGGGTTCGTGAATGAGCAGTTCTTC.

The table lists this clone with a count of one. The CDR3 reads CASSQELGTAYQETQYF. The CDR3 region has the DNA TGCGCCAGCAGCCAAGAGCTGGGGACAGCGTACCAAGAGACCCAGTACTTC. V gene TRBV4-1 combines with J gene TRBJ2-5, with 7 bases that match TRBD1. Germline CDR1 reads MGHRA; CDR2 reads YSYEKL. The CDR3 has 17 amino acids. With 0 bases clipped from V and 0 bases from J, the junction kept 7 bases outside the gene matches.

The chain joins TRBV2 to TRBJ1-6; D is unresolved. CDR3 length equals 15 residues. V lost 8 bases and J 5 bases, leaving 16 bases between the germline ends. Germline assignment: CDR1 SNHLY and CDR2 FYNNEI. CDR3 amino acids: CASASLTTNNSPLHF. Written as DNA, the CDR3 is TGTGCCAGCGCTTCCTTGACAACCAATAATTCACCCCTCCACTTT.

The rearrangement links TRBV18 to TRBJ1-3; no definite D call. V lost 3 bases to trimming and J lost 1 base, with 4 bases between them. CDR1 is KGHSH and CDR2 is LQKENI in the germline V gene. The CDR3 extends over 13 amino acids. The CDR3 sequence: CASSPASGNTIYF. CDR3 sequence (DNA): TGTGCCAGCTCACCGGCTTCTGGAAACACCATATATTTT.